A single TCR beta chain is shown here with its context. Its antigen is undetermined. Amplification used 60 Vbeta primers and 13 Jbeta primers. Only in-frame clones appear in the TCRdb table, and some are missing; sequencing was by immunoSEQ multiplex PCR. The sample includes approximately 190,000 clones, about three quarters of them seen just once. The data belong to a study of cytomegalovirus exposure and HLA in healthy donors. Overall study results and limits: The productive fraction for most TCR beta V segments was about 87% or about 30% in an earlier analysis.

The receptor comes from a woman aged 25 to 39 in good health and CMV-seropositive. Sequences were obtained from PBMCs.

The CDR3 loop is CASSTRQYGYTF. The CDR3 DNA follows: TGTGCCAGTAGTACCAGACAGTATGGCTACACCTTC. The V and J genes are TRBV19 and TRBJ1-2, with D possibly TRBD1 on 5 matching bases. This CDR3 is 12 amino acids long. Germline loops: CDR1 LNHDA, CDR2 SQIVND (reference sequence). The V end lost 4 bases, the J end lost 5 bases, and 8 bases lay between the germline ends. The full variable domain, completed using reference TRBV19 and TRBJ1-2, is DGGITQSPKYLFRKEGQNVTLSCEQNLNHDAMYWYRQDPGQGLRLIYYSQIVNDFQKGDIAEGYSVSREKKESFPLTVTSAQKNPTAFYLCASSTRQYGYTFGSGTRLTVV.